This passage covers 14 T cell receptor beta chains from one sample sequenced in a study of blood T cell repertoires in COVID-19. Sequencing was performed with immunoSEQ multiplex PCR; in TCRdb, only in-frame clones are kept and a portion is missing. Among some 250,000 clones, around 90% were seen once, and the ten largest hold roughly 0.8%. Sequencing was carried out using peripheral blood. The receptors here all came from a woman aged 30 to 39 with acute or convalescent COVID-19.

The rearrangement uses TRBV10-3 and TRBJ1-2; no clear D gene. The ends were cut back, 6 bases at V and 6 bases at J, with 8 bases in the middle. This CDR3 is 11 amino acids long. The germline V gene has CDR1 ENHRY and CDR2 SYGVKD. The CDR3 DNA sequence: TGTGCCATCAGCTGGAGGGATGGCTACACCTTC. Translated: CAISWRDGYTF.

The rearrangement uses TRBV19 and TRBJ1-5, with TRBD1 identical over 9 bases. This CDR3 is built from 17 residues. The germline gives CDR1 LNHDA, CDR2 SQIVND (reference sequence). V lost 4 bases, J lost 0 bases, and 7 bases stayed unmatched. The CDR3 reads CASSSRTGADSNQPQHF. Here the CDR3 DNA reads TGTGCCAGTAGTAGCAGGACAGGGGCGGATAGCAATCAGCCCCAGCATTTT.

The chain joins TRBV25-1 to TRBJ1-3; 12 bases are a match to TRBD1. CDR1 is MGHDK, CDR2 SYGVNS, per germline. V was pared by 3 bases and J by 4 bases, with 4 bases of the junction left unmatched. This CDR3 spans 16 amino acids. CDR3 amino acids: CASSDPGTGGGNTIYF. The CDR3 DNA is TGTGCCAGCAGTGACCCCGGGACAGGGGGCGGAAACACCATATATTTT. Full variable domain (remainder filled in from reference TRBV25-1 and TRBJ1-3): EADIYQTPRYLVIGTGKKITLECSQTMGHDKMYWYQQDPGMELHLIHYSYGVNSTEKGDLSSESTVSRIRTEHFPLTLESARPSHTSQYLCASSDPGTGGGNTIYFGEGSWLTVV.

V and J are TRBV5-1 and TRBJ2-1, with TRBD2 matching 11 bases. The V and J ends lost 4 bases and 6 bases, in that order; junction bases with no gene match: 6. Germline CDR1 reads SGHRS; CDR2 reads YFSETQ. The CDR3 length is 15 residues. As DNA, the CDR3 is TGCGCCAGCAGCGGGGGACTAGCGGCGCTCAATGAGCAGTTCTTC. Translated: CASSGGLAALNEQFF.

This rearrangement joins TRBV19 to TRBJ2-3; 10 nucleotides line up with TRBD2. The V and J ends lost 7 bases and 5 bases, in that order; junction bases with no gene match: 9. This CDR3 comprises 15 residues. Germline-derived CDR1 and CDR2 are LNHDA and SQIVND (reference sequence). The CDR3 nucleotides are TGTGCCAGTAATGCAGCGGGAGGGCGAATAGATACGCAGTATTTT. Its protein is CASNAAGGRIDTQYF. The full variable domain, its missing parts supplied by reference TRBV19 and TRBJ2-3, is DGGITQSPKYLFRKEGQNVTLSCEQNLNHDAMYWYRQDPGQGLRLIYYSQIVNDFQKGDIAEGYSVSREKKESFPLTVTSAQKNPTAFYLCASNAAGGRIDTQYFGPGTRLTVL.

The chain employs TRBV10-3 and TRBJ1-6; 9 bases fit TRBD1. Germline V gene data show CDR1 as ENHRY and CDR2 as SYGVKD. With 3 bases clipped from V and 8 bases from J, the junction kept 8 bases outside the gene matches. This CDR3 contains 16 residues. In DNA form, the CDR3 reads TGTGCCATCAGTGATCGCGGGACAGGGTACGATTCACCCCTCCACTTT. This translates into CAISDRGTGYDSPLHF.

This sequence joins TRBV4-3 and TRBJ2-1; D may be TRBD2 (6 bases). The V gene lost 2 bases and the J gene lost 7 bases, with 24 bases spanning the gap. The germline CDR1 and CDR2 sequences are LGHNA and YSLEER. This CDR3 has 18 residues. Here the CDR3 DNA reads TGCGCCAGCAGCCAAAGTCTGTCTGCGGGGACTCTGTGGAATGAGCAGTTCTTC. This gives the protein CASSQSLSAGTLWNEQFF.

The chain carries TRBV7-9 and TRBJ1-3; D remains ambiguous. Germline-derived CDR1 and CDR2 are SEHNR and FQNEAQ (reference sequence). The CDR3 runs 13 residues. The germline V and J ends were trimmed by 5 bases and 4 bases, with 9 bases remaining between them. The CDR3 coding sequence is TGTGCCAGCAGCCCTCCCCTCGGAAACACCATATATTTT. Its protein is CASSPPLGNTIYF. The full variable domain, rest sourced from reference TRBV7-9 and TRBJ1-3, is DTGVSQNPRHKITKRGQNVTFRCDPISEHNRLYWYRQTLGQGPEFLTYFQNEAQLEKSRLLSDRFSAERPKGSFSTLEIQRTEQGDSAMYLCASSPPLGNTIYFGEGSWLTVV.

This chain joins TRBV7-3 and TRBJ2-1; maybe TRBD2 (5 bases). The V end was cut by 6 bases, the J end by 0 bases, with 15 bases between. The CDR3 covers 16 residues. The V gene's germline CDR1 is SGHTA and CDR2 FQGTGA. The CDR3 reads CASRNGVILSYNEQFF. The DNA of the CDR3 is TGTGCCAGCAGGAACGGGGTCATACTCTCCTACAATGAGCAGTTCTTC.

The rearrangement links TRBV7-9 to TRBJ2-3; weak D call: TRBD2 (6 bases). Trimming took off 5 bases at V and 2 bases at J, with 14 bases between the two ends. The CDR3 has 15 amino acids. CDR1 is SEHNR and CDR2 is FQNEAQ in the germline V gene (reference sequence). CDR3 DNA: TGTGCCAGCAGCGCCGGGACTCAATACACAGATACGCAGTATTTT. It specifies CASSAGTQYTDTQYF.

With respect to this clone: A read error may account for a junction end that differs from germline. V gene TRBV7-7 combines with J gene TRBJ2-3; possible D gene TRBD2, 5 bases. Germline CDR1 and CDR2: SSHAT and FNYEAQ (reference sequence). The CDR3 is made up of 14 amino acids. The CDR3 loop reads CASSSGGQTDTQYF. The CDR3 region has the DNA TGTGCTAGCAGCTCGGGCGGGCAAACAGATACGCAGTATTTT.

The chain links TRBV7-9 to TRBJ2-3, with a possible D match to TRBD1 (6 bases). Germline CDR1 and CDR2: SEHNR and FQNEAQ (reference sequence). The CDR3 sequence is 15 residues long. Trimming left V 0 bases short and J 4 bases short, with 11 bases between. CDR3 DNA sequence: TGTGCCAGCAGCTTAGCGAGACAGGTGCCAGATACGCAGTATTTT. Its protein is CASSLARQVPDTQYF.

The chain uses TRBV6-2 or TRBV6-3 and TRBJ1-5, with 8 bases aligning to TRBD1. Trimming at V came to 6 bases and at J to 5 bases, leaving 9 bases not matched to a gene. Germline V gives CDR1 MNHEY, CDR2 SVGEGT. This CDR3 is 15 amino acids long. CDR3 coding DNA: TGTGCCAGCAGCCCCCCGGGACAGGCTTATCAGCCCCAGCATTTT. Translating gives CASSPPGQAYQPQHF.

The chain recombines TRBV5-1 with TRBJ2-2, with TRBD2 as a possible D gene (5 bases). Germline CDR1 is SGHRS and CDR2 is YFSETQ. V shed 3 bases and J shed 1 base, with 13 bases lying between them. This CDR3 contains 16 residues. The CDR3 DNA reads TGCGCCAGCAGCTCCGAAATAGCGTGGAACACCGGGGAGCTGTTTTTT. Residues: CASSSEIAWNTGELFF.